The sequence of this T cell receptor beta chain was determined in a study of blood T cell repertoires in COVID-19. Background on the study: Sites in the United States, Italy and Spain provided acute and convalescent COVID-19 samples.

The table came from immunoSEQ multiplex PCR; TCRdb's copy has only in-frame clones and leaves some out. Of approximately 460,000 clones in the sample, 89% were seen once. This clone was recorded once. CDR3 length: 14 amino acids. V lost 4 bases to trimming and J lost 0 bases, with 8 bases between them. CDR1 SGHRS and CDR2 YFSETQ come from the germline V gene. The sequenced sample consisted of peripheral blood. The sequence derives from a man in his late teens or twenties with COVID-19, enrolled during active disease. This chain uses TRBV5-1 with TRBJ2-1; D possibly corresponds to TRBD2 (6 bases). The CDR3 region is CASSPGGSYNEQFF. As DNA, the CDR3 is TGCGCCAGCAGCCCCGGGGGCTCCTACAATGAGCAGTTCTTC.